This is a list of T cell receptor beta chains from one sample in a study of shared clonotypes between healthy human individuals. TCRdb's table, derived via immunoSEQ multiplex PCR, lists solely in-frame clones and lacks some. The repertoire holds fewer than 1.4 million clones, with around 78% as singletons. Sequencing used memory CD4+ T cells from PBMCs. The receptors derive from a man between 18 and 35 years old in good health. Some clones in this sample may be carry-over from other donors' samples. Each CDR3 is given without its conserved first and last residue. D genes are given only for firm matches.

v_call	j_call	d_call	cdr3_aa
TRBV7-8	TRBJ1-2	NA	ASSLDPGNYGYT
TRBV19	TRBJ1-2	TRBD1	ASWDREAYGYT
TRBV7-9	NA	NA	ASSLAWSPYEQY
TRBV18	TRBJ2-3	TRBD1	ASSPPRQGATADTQY
TRBV6-5	TRBJ2-3	NA	ASRRQIETDTQY
TRBV11-1	TRBJ2-7	TRBD2	ASSQDLLLGKREDREQY
TRBV15	TRBJ1-2	TRBD1	ATSRPGQVNYGYT
TRBV28	TRBJ1-5	NA	ASSWDRNQPQH
TRBV5-1	TRBJ2-7	NA	ASSPSSSVSSYEQY
TRBV19	TRBJ1-1	NA	ASSITGKNTEAF
TRBV5-1	TRBJ2-3	NA	ASSLDYLPDTQY
TRBV2	TRBJ1-5	NA	ASRFGAYEGQRNQPQH
TRBV7-8	TRBJ1-1	NA	ASSLGWGAVTEAF
TRBV5-8	TRBJ2-5	TRBD1	ASSLGTAQETQY
TRBV5-1	TRBJ2-3	TRBD1	ASSRSSPGQGSTDTQY
TRBV19	TRBJ2-1	NA	ASSIQGSAYNEQF
TRBV5-4	TRBJ1-2	NA	ASAGATSSTSSKGYT
TRBV4-3	TRBJ2-2	TRBD1	ASSVQGYASNTGELF
TRBV7-2	TRBJ2-2	NA	ASSLRFGGTTGELF
TRBV5-1	TRBJ1-1	NA	ASSLGWRGPGTEAF
TRBV6-4	TRBJ2-1	NA	ASSVEQAFYNEQF
TRBV7-9	TRBJ1-3	NA	ASSLWPGAGNTIY
TRBV7-9	TRBJ2-3	NA	ASSESLSTDTQY
TRBV28	TRBJ2-7	NA	ASSFDGNREQY
TRBV9	TRBJ2-1	TRBD2	ASSAMGLAGENEQF
TRBV5-1	TRBJ2-3	TRBD2	ASSLPTSGDTDTQY
TRBV19	TRBJ1-1	NA	ASKGGARGTEAF
TRBV18	TRBJ2-1	TRBD2	ASSPLAGAYNEQF
TRBV6-6	TRBJ2-7	NA	ASSSPKKNSYEQY
TRBV11-2	TRBJ1-2	NA	ASSPGLGDAGAGYT
TRBV30	TRBJ2-1	TRBD2	AWTPSGLAGDEQF
TRBV10-1	TRBJ2-2	NA	ASRSANTGELF
TRBV6-6	TRBJ2-2	NA	ASSPHRRGAGELF
TRBV18	TRBJ2-1	NA	ASSPANVVGNEQF
TRBV6-1	TRBJ1-1	NA	ASSEFTPAVAF
TRBV7-8	TRBJ2-4	NA	ASSLPGGFGKNIQY
TRBV6-1	TRBJ2-1	NA	ASSTEQF
TRBV4-1	TRBJ2-2	NA	ASTSTGNTGELF
TRBV6-1	TRBJ1-2	NA	ASSELPGRTNYGYT
TRBV28	TRBJ1-5	TRBD1	ASSFFRTGAGQPQH
TRBV5-1	TRBJ2-2	TRBD1	ASSPDRGVGTGELF
TRBV5-4	TRBJ2-1	TRBD1	ASSFDRVRNEQF
TRBV28	TRBJ2-7	NA	ASSLLPYEQY
TRBV21-1	TRBJ2-1	NA	ASSRWNEQF
TRBV18	TRBJ2-7	NA	ASSQENEQY
TRBV14	TRBJ1-1	NA	ASSQDYGLEAF
TRBV7-2	TRBJ2-3	NA	ASSLAPSPDTQY
TRBV28	TRBJ1-1	NA	ASSQPNTEAF
TRBV5-4	TRBJ2-2	NA	ASSLDATGELF
TRBV5-1	TRBJ2-1	TRBD2	ASSPIAGGSYNEQF
TRBV7-3	TRBJ2-4	NA	ASSFPGGIQY
TRBV5-1	TRBJ2-2	TRBD2	ASSLKASGANTGELF
TRBV6-1	TRBJ2-3	TRBD2	ASGRANGDTQY
TRBV28	TRBJ2-3	TRBD2	ASSPAGTSGSTDTQY
TRBV28	TRBJ1-3	NA	ASRLGRNSGNTIY